These T cell receptor beta chains were read from a single sample in a study of T cell repertoires in aging, cancer and after chemotherapy. Each CDR3 protein gets one entry after TCRdb re-called the multiplex PCR reads with MiXCR. The data contain 8,500 to 13,000 distinct CDR3 sequences, 32% of them singletons. The sequenced material came from blood. These receptors all stem from a human donor in good health. CDR3s include the opening cysteine and the closing phenylalanine or tryptophan. A D gene is named only where the DNA matches it firmly. Size is stated for part of the rows, as once, few or many counts, or as a class when the clone is expanded.

d_call: .; v_call: TRBV30; clone_size: .; j_call: TRBJ1-5; cdr3_aa: CAWSAKGPQHF; cdr3_nt: TGTGCCTGGAGTGCCAAGGGGCCCCAGCATTTT
d_call: .; v_call: TRBV19; clone_size: few; j_call: TRBJ1-1; cdr3_aa: CASSIDVSLNTEAFF; cdr3_nt: TGTGCCAGTAGTATAGATGTCTCTTTGAACACTGAAGCTTTCTTT
d_call: TRBD2; v_call: TRBV6-5; clone_size: .; j_call: TRBJ2-1; cdr3_aa: CASSELASSYNEQFF; cdr3_nt: TGTGCCAGCAGTGAACTAGCGTCCTCCTACAATGAGCAGTTCTTC
d_call: .; v_call: TRBV18; clone_size: .; j_call: TRBJ1-1; cdr3_aa: CASSLAGSANTEAFF; cdr3_nt: TGTGCCAGCTCCCTAGCGGGGTCGGCGAACACTGAAGCTTTCTTT
d_call: .; v_call: TRBV6-1; clone_size: .; j_call: TRBJ1-4; cdr3_aa: CASSPYQANEKLFF; cdr3_nt: TGTGCCAGCAGCCCGTATCAGGCTAATGAAAAACTGTTTTTT
d_call: .; v_call: TRBV27; clone_size: .; j_call: TRBJ2-1; cdr3_aa: CASISSGLLANEQFF; cdr3_nt: TGTGCCAGCATCAGTTCGGGACTTCTTGCCAATGAGCAGTTCTTC
d_call: TRBD1; v_call: TRBV27; clone_size: .; j_call: TRBJ1-5; cdr3_aa: CASSSPRGTYSNQPQHF; cdr3_nt: TGTGCCAGCAGTTCTCCCAGGGGGACCTATAGCAATCAGCCCCAGCATTTT
d_call: .; v_call: TRBV6-1; clone_size: .; j_call: TRBJ2-2; cdr3_aa: CASRGLATGELFF; cdr3_nt: TGTGCCAGCCGAGGGCTCGCCACCGGGGAGCTGTTTTTT
d_call: TRBD1; v_call: TRBV5-4; clone_size: .; j_call: TRBJ2-1; cdr3_aa: CASSYGTGRQIYNEQFF; cdr3_nt: TGTGCCAGCAGCTACGGGACAGGCAGACAAATCTACAATGAGCAGTTCTTC
d_call: TRBD1; v_call: TRBV27; clone_size: medium-sized; j_call: TRBJ1-2; cdr3_aa: CASSSTGSGYTF; cdr3_nt: TGTGCCAGCAGTTCGACAGGGTCGGGCTACACCTTC
d_call: TRBD1; v_call: TRBV19; clone_size: .; j_call: TRBJ2-7; cdr3_aa: CASSISPGQGAGYEQYF; cdr3_nt: TGTGCCAGTAGTATAAGCCCGGGACAGGGGGCTGGCTACGAGCAGTACTTC
d_call: .; v_call: TRBV20-1; clone_size: .; j_call: TRBJ2-7; cdr3_aa: CSAFSRDKLYEQYF; cdr3_nt: TGCAGTGCTTTTAGCCGGGACAAGCTCTACGAGCAGTACTTC
d_call: .; v_call: TRBV27; clone_size: few; j_call: TRBJ2-1; cdr3_aa: CASSMGSSGYNEQFF; cdr3_nt: TGTGCCAGCAGTATGGGGAGTTCTGGCTACAATGAGCAGTTCTTC
d_call: .; v_call: TRBV6-5; clone_size: medium-sized; j_call: TRBJ2-3; cdr3_aa: CASSPALGPRTDTQYF; cdr3_nt: TGTGCCAGCAGCCCAGCCCTAGGGCCCCGCACAGATACGCAGTATTTT
d_call: .; v_call: TRBV5-5; clone_size: .; j_call: TRBJ2-3; cdr3_aa: CASSSAAQGTDTQYF; cdr3_nt: TGTGCCAGCAGCTCGGCGGCCCAGGGCACAGATACGCAGTATTTT
d_call: .; v_call: TRBV11-2; clone_size: .; j_call: TRBJ2-7; cdr3_aa: CASSLNYEQYF; cdr3_nt: TGTGCCAGCAGCTTAAACTACGAGCAGTACTTC
d_call: TRBD1; v_call: TRBV11-3; clone_size: .; j_call: TRBJ2-2; cdr3_aa: CASADRFFGELFF; cdr3_nt: TGTGCCAGTGCGGACAGGTTCTTTGGGGAGCTGTTTTTT
d_call: .; v_call: TRBV30; clone_size: .; j_call: TRBJ1-3; cdr3_aa: CAWRGPGLKPDTIYF; cdr3_nt: TGTGCCTGGAGGGGCCCGGGACTCAAGCCGGACACCATATATTTT
d_call: TRBD2; v_call: TRBV10-3; clone_size: .; j_call: TRBJ2-3; cdr3_aa: CATYQRGERTDTQYF; cdr3_nt: TGTGCCACCTACCAGCGGGGTGAGCGCACAGATACGCAGTATTTT
d_call: .; v_call: TRBV11-3; clone_size: medium-sized; j_call: TRBJ2-6; cdr3_aa: CASSFVSTGANVLTF; cdr3_nt: TGTGCCAGCAGCTTTGTCAGTACTGGGGCCAACGTCCTGACTTTC
d_call: TRBD1; v_call: TRBV5-4; clone_size: .; j_call: TRBJ2-5; cdr3_aa: CASSLGPLGQEETQYF; cdr3_nt: TGTGCCAGCAGCTTGGGGCCCCTGGGACAGGAAGAGACCCAGTACTTC
d_call: .; v_call: TRBV15; clone_size: .; j_call: TRBJ1-5; cdr3_aa: CATSRQGSTQPQHF; cdr3_nt: TGTGCCACCAGCAGGCAGGGGTCCACTCAGCCCCAGCATTTT
d_call: TRBD1; v_call: TRBV29-1; clone_size: .; j_call: TRBJ1-2; cdr3_aa: CSGGQGGLYGYTF; cdr3_nt: TGCAGCGGGGGACAGGGGGGTCTCTATGGCTACACCTTC
d_call: TRBD2; v_call: TRBV11-2; clone_size: .; j_call: TRBJ2-1; cdr3_aa: CASSLDLLAGGKGEQFF; cdr3_nt: TGTGCCAGCAGCTTAGATCTTCTAGCGGGGGGGAAGGGTGAGCAGTTCTTC
d_call: .; v_call: TRBV5-1; clone_size: .; j_call: TRBJ2-7; cdr3_aa: CASSRNLDVGYEQYF; cdr3_nt: TGCGCCAGCAGCCGCAATCTGGACGTGGGCTACGAGCAGTACTTC
d_call: .; v_call: TRBV19; clone_size: medium-sized; j_call: TRBJ2-2; cdr3_aa: CASSWRNTGELFF; cdr3_nt: TGTGCCAGTAGTTGGCGGAACACCGGGGAGCTGTTTTTT
d_call: TRBD1; v_call: TRBV6-1; clone_size: .; j_call: TRBJ1-1; cdr3_aa: CASSADRETEAFF; cdr3_nt: TGTGCCAGCAGCGCCGACAGGGAAACTGAAGCTTTCTTT
d_call: TRBD1; v_call: TRBV10-3; clone_size: few; j_call: TRBJ1-2; cdr3_aa: CAISEKGDSGYTF; cdr3_nt: TGTGCCATCAGTGAGAAGGGGGACAGCGGCTACACCTTC
d_call: .; v_call: TRBV19; clone_size: medium-sized; j_call: TRBJ2-5; cdr3_aa: CASSTQTEATTQYF; cdr3_nt: TGTGCCAGTAGTACCCAGACAGAAGCTACGACCCAGTACTTC
d_call: .; v_call: TRBV11-3; clone_size: few; j_call: TRBJ2-7; cdr3_aa: CASSLGNVRTYEQYF; cdr3_nt: TGTGCCAGCAGCTTAGGGAACGTGCGGACCTACGAGCAGTACTTC
d_call: TRBD2; v_call: TRBV5-1; clone_size: .; j_call: TRBJ2-7; cdr3_aa: CASSPGLAETYEQYF; cdr3_nt: TGCGCCAGCAGCCCCGGACTAGCGGAGACCTACGAGCAGTACTTC
d_call: TRBD2; v_call: TRBV27; clone_size: few; j_call: TRBJ2-5; cdr3_aa: CASKGLAGVGETQYF; cdr3_nt: TGTGCCAGCAAGGGGCTAGCGGGAGTTGGGGAGACCCAGTACTTC
d_call: .; v_call: TRBV11-1; clone_size: few; j_call: TRBJ2-7; cdr3_aa: CASSPSYEQYF; cdr3_nt: TGTGCCAGCAGCCCCTCCTACGAGCAGTACTTC
d_call: TRBD2; v_call: TRBV30; clone_size: medium-sized; j_call: TRBJ2-3; cdr3_aa: CAWSVVAGVDTQYF; cdr3_nt: TGTGCCTGGAGTGTGGTAGCGGGAGTTGATACGCAGTATTTT
d_call: .; v_call: TRBV6-5; clone_size: few; j_call: TRBJ1-4; cdr3_aa: CASSDPGRVREKLFF; cdr3_nt: TGTGCCAGCAGTGACCCGGGACGGGTGCGAGAAAAACTGTTTTTT
d_call: .; v_call: TRBV18; clone_size: few; j_call: TRBJ1-1; cdr3_aa: CASSPLSLNTEAFF; cdr3_nt: TGTGCCAGCTCACCACTCTCACTGAACACTGAAGCTTTCTTT
d_call: .; v_call: TRBV7-9; clone_size: .; j_call: TRBJ1-2; cdr3_aa: CASSFDVLRGYTF; cdr3_nt: TGTGCCAGCAGCTTCGATGTGTTGCGTGGCTACACCTTC
d_call: .; v_call: TRBV12-3/TRBV12-4; clone_size: .; j_call: TRBJ1-5; cdr3_aa: CASSLSWPNQPQHF; cdr3_nt: TGTGCCAGCAGTCTCTCATGGCCCAATCAGCCCCAGCATTTT
d_call: .; v_call: TRBV6-2/TRBV6-3; clone_size: .; j_call: TRBJ2-1; cdr3_aa: CASSYARNEQFF; cdr3_nt: TGTGCCAGCAGTTACGCGCGCAATGAGCAGTTCTTC
d_call: .; v_call: TRBV6-1; clone_size: few; j_call: TRBJ1-6; cdr3_aa: CASSDYRARNSPLHF; cdr3_nt: TGTGCCAGCAGTGACTACCGGGCCCGAAATTCACCCCTCCACTTT
d_call: .; v_call: TRBV6-5; clone_size: medium-sized; j_call: TRBJ2-3; cdr3_aa: CASRHPGDTQYF; cdr3_nt: TGTGCCAGCAGGCACCCGGGAGATACGCAGTATTTT
d_call: .; v_call: TRBV6-5; clone_size: medium-sized; j_call: TRBJ2-1; cdr3_aa: CASSYSRHEQFF; cdr3_nt: TGTGCCAGCAGTTACTCCCGGCACGAGCAGTTCTTC
d_call: TRBD1; v_call: TRBV6-4; clone_size: .; j_call: TRBJ1-2; cdr3_aa: CASSTTGRANYGYTF; cdr3_nt: TGTGCCAGCAGTACGACAGGGAGAGCTAACTATGGCTACACCTTC
d_call: .; v_call: TRBV27; clone_size: .; j_call: TRBJ1-1; cdr3_aa: CASSQERAEDRTFF; cdr3_nt: TGTGCCAGCAGCCAAGAACGGGCGGAAGATCGAACGTTCTTT
d_call: TRBD1; v_call: TRBV12-3/TRBV12-4; clone_size: few; j_call: TRBJ1-2; cdr3_aa: CASSYGTGKVRSYGYTF; cdr3_nt: TGTGCCAGCAGTTACGGGACAGGGAAGGTTCGTTCCTATGGCTACACCTTC
d_call: .; v_call: TRBV27; clone_size: .; j_call: TRBJ2-1; cdr3_aa: CASSFGVASYNEQFF; cdr3_nt: TGTGCCAGCAGTTTCGGGGTAGCGTCATACAATGAGCAGTTCTTC
d_call: .; v_call: TRBV11-3; clone_size: .; j_call: TRBJ1-3; cdr3_aa: CASSDLFASSGNTIYF; cdr3_nt: TGTGCCAGCAGCGACCTTTTTGCCAGCTCTGGAAACACCATATATTTT
d_call: TRBD2; v_call: TRBV4-2; clone_size: .; j_call: TRBJ2-3; cdr3_aa: CASSQVLAGRTDTQYF; cdr3_nt: TGCGCCAGCAGCCAAGTGCTAGCGGGGCGCACAGATACGCAGTATTTT
d_call: TRBD1; v_call: TRBV6-1; clone_size: .; j_call: TRBJ1-4; cdr3_aa: CADQGGEINEKLFF; cdr3_nt: TGTGCAGACCAGGGGGGAGAGATTAATGAAAAACTGTTTTTT